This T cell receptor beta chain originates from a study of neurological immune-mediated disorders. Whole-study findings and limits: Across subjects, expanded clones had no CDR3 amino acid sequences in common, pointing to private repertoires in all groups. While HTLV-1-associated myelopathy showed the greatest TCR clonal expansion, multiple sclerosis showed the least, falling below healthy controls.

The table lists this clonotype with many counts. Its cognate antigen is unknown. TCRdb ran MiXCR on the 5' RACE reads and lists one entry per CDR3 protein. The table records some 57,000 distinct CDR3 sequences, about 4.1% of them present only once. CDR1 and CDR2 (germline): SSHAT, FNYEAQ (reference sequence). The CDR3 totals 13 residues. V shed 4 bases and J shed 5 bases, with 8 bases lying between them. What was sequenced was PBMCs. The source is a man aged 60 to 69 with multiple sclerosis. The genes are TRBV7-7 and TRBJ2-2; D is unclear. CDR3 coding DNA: TGTGCCAGCAGCTCTCATCCGACCGGGGAGCTGTTTTTT. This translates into CASSSHPTGELFF.